The sequence of this TCR beta chain was determined in a study of cytomegalovirus exposure and HLA in healthy donors. Overall study context: The roughly 120 validation repertoires matched the roughly 650 first-cohort repertoires in platform, a later analysis reported. Study results and limitations: The study designated 150 or so TCR beta chains cytomegalovirus-associated.

For this clone: Its antigen is not known.

These donors were members of the roughly 120-subject validation cohort, a group separate from the roughly 670-subject first cohort. Here immunoSEQ multiplex PCR was the method, and the copy in TCRdb shows in-frame clones only, minus some. This table holds around 190,000 clones, roughly 86% found once. In germline, CDR1 is SGHNT, CDR2 YENEEA. This CDR3 is 16 amino acids long. Losses at the gene ends were 3 bases for V and 5 bases for J; bases not matched to a gene: 7. The sequencing sample was made of PBMCs. This clonotype was obtained from a man younger than 40 in good health and CMV-seropositive. This chain uses TRBV11-3 with TRBJ2-2, with TRBD1 identical over 9 bases. CDR3 nucleotide sequence: TGTGCCAGCAGCTTTTTTCCGGGACAGGGAACCGGGGAGCTGTTTTTT. It codes for CASSFFPGQGTGELFF. Complete variable domain (other parts from reference TRBV11-3 and TRBJ2-2): EAGVVQSPRYKIIEKKQPVAFWCNPISGHNTLYWYLQNLGQGPELLIRYENEEAVDDSQLPKDRFSAERLKGVDSTLKIQPAELGDSAVYLCASSFFPGQGTGELFFGEGSRLTVL.